The subject of this entry is one T cell receptor beta chain. CDR3 length: 10 amino acids. V dropped 4 bases and J dropped 10 bases, with 8 bases sitting between them. The germline V gene encodes CDR1 SQVTM and CDR2 ANQGSEA. This sample stems from a study of CD8 T cells in Susac syndrome. FACS enriched CD8+ TEMRA cells, while bulk CD8+ and CD4+ were negatively isolated. Random hexamers were used to reverse transcribe the RNA input (0.5 to 1 ug). TCRdb reanalysed the immunoSEQ multiplex PCR reads using MiXCR and keeps one entry per CDR3 protein. The table includes fewer than 350,000 distinct CDR3 sequences, about 88% detected once.

The specimen was CD8+ T cells from PBMCs. The receptor's source is a human donor with multiple sclerosis. The rearrangement links TRBV29-1 to TRBJ2-1, with unresolved D. In nucleotides, the CDR3 is TGCAGCGTTGTGGCTGAAGAGCAGTTCTTC. Translated: CSVVAEEQFF.